The rows below give T cell receptor beta chains drawn from one sample of a study of T-cell memory formation after mild COVID-19. MiXCR, run by TCRdb on the 5' RACE reads, gives a single entry per CDR3 protein. Here the sample spans roughly 200,000 distinct CDR3 sequences, around 8.8% being singletons. Specimen: PBMCs or a T cell subset sorted from them (not recorded which). These receptors all come from a man in his late teens or twenties who had mild COVID-19 (a few samples of this study predate the infection). Cell type and time point are not known. The CDR3 runs from the conserved cysteine through the conserved F or W. The D gene is left open where the match is weak. The size field is filled for only some rows; it gives once, few, many or a size class.

j_gene,v_gene,d_gene,abundance,CDR3aa,CDR3nt
TRBJ1-6,TRBV6-2/TRBV6-3,.,few,CASSYQLSDSPLHF,TGTGCCAGCAGTTACCAGCTTTCGGATTCACCCCTCCACTTT
TRBJ2-5,TRBV4-3,TRBD2,many,CASSQELPLAGVETQYF,TGCGCCAGCAGCCAAGAATTACCTTTAGCGGGGGTAGAGACCCAGTACTTC
TRBJ2-7,TRBV2,.,once,CASSWNRDSQYF,TGTGCCAGCAGTTGGAACCGGGACTCTCAGTACTTC
TRBJ2-7,TRBV6-5,TRBD1,.,CASRQGQGRNEQYF,TGTGCCAGCAGACAGGGACAGGGTCGTAACGAGCAGTACTTC
TRBJ1-1,TRBV5-4,.,.,CASSTDGNTEAFF,TGTGCCAGCAGCACCGACGGGAACACTGAAGCTTTCTTT
TRBJ2-7,TRBV7-3,TRBD2,.,CASSFDGGAGEQYF,TGTGCCAGCAGCTTCGACGGGGGGGCCGGCGAGCAGTACTTC
TRBJ2-1,TRBV6-2/TRBV6-3,TRBD2,.,CASPRGGPRNEQFF,TGTGCCAGCCCACGGGGGGGCCCCCGCAATGAGCAGTTCTTC
TRBJ2-1,TRBV12-3/TRBV12-4,.,few,CASGLNEQFF,TGTGCCAGCGGGCTTAATGAGCAGTTCTTC
TRBJ1-2,TRBV9,.,few,CASSVAAGRDGYTF,TGTGCCAGCAGCGTAGCAGCAGGGAGGGATGGCTACACCTTC
TRBJ2-3,TRBV7-2,TRBD2,few,CASSYLAGAIDTQYF,TGTGCCAGCAGCTACCTAGCGGGGGCAATAGATACGCAGTATTTT
TRBJ2-1,TRBV5-1,.,.,CASSPTPGSDNEQFF,TGCGCCAGCAGCCCCACCCCGGGATCCGACAATGAGCAGTTCTTC
TRBJ2-5,TRBV5-1,TRBD1,.,CASSSTGSRETQYF,TGCGCCAGCAGCTCGACAGGGTCTCGAGAGACCCAGTACTTC
TRBJ1-3,TRBV18,.,.,CASSPEVGSGNTIYF,TGTGCCAGCTCCCCCGAGGTGGGCTCTGGAAACACCATATATTTT
TRBJ2-2,TRBV4-3,.,few,CASSHTTNTGELFF,TGCGCCAGCAGCCACACAACGAACACCGGGGAGCTGTTTTTT
TRBJ2-6,TRBV9,.,few,CASSVGAVWGAGANVLTF,TGTGCCAGCAGCGTAGGCGCGGTCTGGGGGGCCGGGGCCAACGTCCTGACTTTC
TRBJ2-3,TRBV6-1,.,few,CASSGGLPRTDTQYF,TGTGCCAGCAGTGGAGGACTACCCCGCACAGATACGCAGTATTTT
TRBJ2-5,TRBV5-4,.,few,CASTPVGGETQYF,TGTGCCAGCACGCCGGTCGGGGGAGAGACCCAGTACTTC
TRBJ2-3,TRBV7-9,.,few,CASSLGPSGTQYF,TGTGCCAGCAGCTTAGGGCCTTCGGGTACGCAGTATTTT
TRBJ2-5,TRBV7-2,TRBD2,.,CASSLAPSGGETQYF,TGTGCCAGCAGCTTAGCTCCTAGCGGGGGTGAGACCCAGTACTTC
TRBJ1-2,TRBV3-1,TRBD1,few,CASSPGSGGRGYTF,TGTGCCAGCAGCCCCGGCTCAGGGGGCCGCGGCTACACCTTC
TRBJ2-2,TRBV9,TRBD2,.,CASSERRGGTMTGELFF,TGTGCCAGCAGCGAACGACGCGGGGGTACTATGACCGGGGAGCTGTTTTTT
TRBJ2-1,TRBV24-1,.,many,CATSDLQLGETQFF,TGTGCCACCAGTGATTTGCAGCTGGGTGAGACCCAGTTCTTC
TRBJ2-1,TRBV4-3,.,many,CASSLSAEREQFF,TGCGCCAGCAGCCTAAGCGCGGAACGGGAGCAGTTCTTC
TRBJ2-2,TRBV5-1,TRBD1,many,CASNWGTGNTGELFF,TGCGCCAGCAACTGGGGGACAGGGAACACCGGGGAGCTGTTTTTT
TRBJ2-1,TRBV5-1,TRBD2,.,CASSLTSGGSRIYNEQFF,TGCGCCAGCAGCCTGACTAGCGGGGGCTCTCGGATCTACAATGAGCAGTTCTTC
TRBJ2-1,TRBV5-1,.,few,CASSFLPTYNEQFF,TGCGCCAGCAGCTTCCTCCCCACCTACAATGAGCAGTTCTTC
TRBJ1-1,TRBV5-1,TRBD1,few,CASSQTGGAVTEAFF,TGCGCCAGCAGCCAGACAGGGGGCGCGGTCACTGAAGCTTTCTTT
TRBJ2-7,TRBV11-2,.,.,CASSVDRYFYEQYF,TGTGCCAGCAGCGTGGACAGATACTTCTACGAGCAGTACTTC
TRBJ2-5,TRBV9,TRBD1,.,CASSGGQLQETQYF,TGTGCCAGCAGCGGGGGACAGCTCCAAGAGACCCAGTACTTC
TRBJ2-3,TRBV24-1,TRBD2,.,CATSESGTSGNTQYF,TGTGCCACCAGTGAATCCGGGACTAGCGGTAATACGCAGTATTTT
TRBJ1-4,TRBV5-1,.,many,CASSKYVGDATNEKLFF,TGCGCCAGCAGCAAATATGTAGGGGATGCAACTAATGAAAAACTGTTTTTT
TRBJ2-7,TRBV6-6,.,few,CASSYSGTSVEQYF,TGTGCCAGCAGTTATTCCGGGACCTCCGTCGAGCAGTACTTC
TRBJ1-5,TRBV10-3,.,few,CAISEWNQPQHF,TGTGCCATCAGTGAGTGGAATCAGCCCCAGCATTTT
TRBJ2-1,TRBV7-2,TRBD2,.,CASSLVAGDGNEQFF,TGTGCCAGCAGCTTAGTAGCGGGTGACGGGAATGAGCAGTTCTTC
TRBJ2-1,TRBV6-2/TRBV6-3,.,few,CASSYPGRNEQFF,TGTGCCAGCAGTTACCCCGGGCGCAATGAGCAGTTCTTC
TRBJ1-5,TRBV15,.,.,CATSERGNQPQHF,TGTGCCACCAGCGAGAGGGGCAATCAGCCCCAGCATTTT
TRBJ2-1,TRBV20-1,.,many,CSALYTDNEQFF,TGCAGTGCTCTATATACAGATAATGAGCAGTTCTTC
TRBJ2-7,TRBV20-1,.,few,CSASQERVGFYEQYF,TGCAGTGCTAGTCAGGAGAGGGTAGGATTTTACGAGCAGTACTTC
TRBJ2-3,TRBV12-3/TRBV12-4,.,few,CASSRTALSDTQYF,TGTGCCAGCAGTCGGACAGCCTTGTCGGATACGCAGTATTTT
TRBJ1-1,TRBV9,.,.,CASSVDFRGTEAFF,TGTGCCAGCAGCGTAGACTTCAGGGGCACTGAAGCTTTCTTT
TRBJ2-1,TRBV7-7,TRBD1,few,CASSQDRAKNNEQFF,TGTGCCAGCAGTCAAGACAGGGCCAAAAACAATGAGCAGTTCTTC
TRBJ2-1,TRBV14,TRBD1,few,CASSRGQAAFGEQFF,TGTGCCAGCAGCCGGGGACAGGCGGCCTTCGGTGAGCAGTTCTTC
TRBJ2-5,TRBV20-1,.,.,CSASPQETQYF,TGCAGTGCTAGCCCGCAAGAGACCCAGTACTTC
TRBJ2-1,TRBV7-2,.,few,CASSLGVTGNEQFF,TGTGCCAGCAGCTTAGGGGTAACGGGCAATGAGCAGTTCTTC
TRBJ2-2,TRBV5-1,TRBD1,many,CASSTSGTGRTGELFF,TGCGCCAGCAGCACCTCCGGGACAGGGCGCACCGGGGAGCTGTTTTTT
TRBJ2-7,TRBV7-9,.,.,CASSLGNRGGEQYF,TGTGCCAGCAGCTTAGGCAACAGGGGAGGCGAGCAGTACTTC
TRBJ1-5,TRBV12-3/TRBV12-4,TRBD1,few,CASSATTGQGAQPQHF,TGTGCCAGCAGTGCGACAACGGGACAGGGGGCTCAGCCCCAGCATTTT
TRBJ1-6,TRBV28,.,many,CASSLSTGYNSPLHF,TGTGCCAGCAGTTTATCTACGGGCTATAATTCACCCCTCCACTTT
TRBJ1-2,TRBV27,.,.,CASSLVRGGLGYTF,TGTGCCAGCAGTTTAGTACGGGGGGGGCTAGGCTACACCTTC
TRBJ1-6,TRBV6-5,.,.,CASRKPYNSPLHF,TGTGCCAGCAGGAAGCCCTATAATTCACCCCTCCACTTT
TRBJ2-2,TRBV4-1,TRBD1,.,CASSQVTGETGELFF,TGCGCCAGCAGCCAGGTCACAGGGGAGACCGGGGAGCTGTTTTTT
TRBJ2-2,TRBV4-2,TRBD2,.,CASSQDSGGVGTGELFF,TGTGCCAGCAGCCAAGATTCGGGAGGGGTGGGCACCGGGGAGCTGTTTTTT
TRBJ2-2,TRBV27,.,.,CASSLYGVHGELFF,TGTGCCAGCAGTTTATATGGAGTTCACGGGGAGCTGTTTTTT
TRBJ1-1,TRBV4-3,.,few,CASSQRGSWPSEAFF,TGCGCCAGCAGCCAGCGTGGCAGTTGGCCGTCTGAAGCTTTCTTT
TRBJ1-6,TRBV18,.,few,CASSDGSSEYSPLHF,TGTGCCAGCTCAGATGGGAGCTCCGAATATTCACCCCTCCACTTT